The 24 T cell receptor beta chains presented below share a single source sample, sequenced in a study of blood T cell repertoires in COVID-19. The assay was immunoSEQ multiplex PCR, and TCRdb's table has in-frame clones only and misses some. The profile shows 70,000 to 90,000 clones, about nine tenths of them singletons. Material: peripheral blood. The receptor source for this set is a human donor in a cohort sampled during active COVID-19.

DNA for the CDR3: TGTGCCAGCAGCTCAATACAAGGCCAGGGATACGAGCAGTACTTC. The encoded protein is CASSSIQGQGYEQYF. This sequence joins TRBV11-3 and TRBJ2-7; D perhaps matches TRBD1 (5 bases). CDR1 is SGHNT, CDR2 YENEEA, per germline. The V gene lost 4 bases and the J gene lost 4 bases, with 17 bases spanning the gap. The CDR3 sequence is 15 residues long.

This clone was recorded only once. This rearrangement joins TRBV18 to TRBJ2-2; possibly TRBD1 for D (6 bases). The CDR3 is 14 residues long. Per germline, CDR1 KGHSH and CDR2 LQKENI. V lost 3 bases to trimming and J lost 6 bases, with 11 bases between them. The DNA of the CDR3 is TGTGCCAGCTCACCGGAGTCAGGGGCCGGGGAGCTGTTTTTT. Its protein product is CASSPESGAGELFF.

This chain links TRBV23-1 with TRBJ1-5; no clear D gene. TRBV23-1 is placed among ORFs of uncertain function. The length of the CDR3 is 17 residues. Trimming pared 0 bases from V and 5 bases from J, leaving 17 bases between. The CDR3 loop is CASSQSECVGLDQPQHF. DNA for the CDR3: TGCGCCAGCAGTCAATCTGAGTGTGTTGGTCTCGATCAGCCCCAGCATTTT.

V usage is TRBV4-2 and J usage is TRBJ1-3, with 8 bases aligning to TRBD1. The germline CDR1 and CDR2 sequences are LGHNA and YNFKEQ. V gave up 1 base and J gave up 0 bases; unmatched junction bases: 8. The CDR3 is 18 amino acids. The CDR3 sequence: CASSQGMGQVNSGNTIYF. The CDR3 bases are TGTGCCAGCAGCCAAGGCATGGGACAGGTGAACTCTGGAAACACCATATATTTT.

This chain uses TRBV7-9 with TRBJ1-1; D not resolved. V lost 4 bases to trimming and J lost 4 bases, with 7 bases between them. This CDR3 is 12 amino acids long. The germline V gene has CDR1 SEHNR and CDR2 FQNEAQ (reference sequence). The CDR3, as DNA: TGTGCCAGCAGCTCGGGGTTCACTGAAGCTTTCTTT. Amino acids: CASSSGFTEAFF. The variable domain in full, completed from reference TRBV7-9 and TRBJ1-1, reads DTGVSQNPRHKITKRGQNVTFRCDPISEHNRLYWYRQTLGQGPEFLTYFQNEAQLEKSRLLSDRFSAERPKGSFSTLEIQRTEQGDSAMYLCASSSGFTEAFFGQGTRLTVV.

This chain links TRBV10-3 with TRBJ2-5; 7 nucleotides agree with TRBD2. The CDR3 loop spans 13 amino acids. V gave up 1 base and J gave up 5 bases; unmatched junction bases: 1. Germline V gene data show CDR1 as ENHRY and CDR2 as SYGVKD. The CDR3 DNA reads TGTGCCATCAGTGAGTGGGAGGGGGAGACCCAGTACTTC. This encodes CAISEWEGETQYF.

The chain uses TRBV3-1 (or the pseudogene TRBV3-2) and TRBJ1-2; 9 bases map to TRBD1. Germline CDR1 is LGHDT and CDR2 is YNNKEL (reference sequence). This CDR3 contains 14 residues. J was trimmed by 9 bases and V by 0 bases; bases with no gene match: 5. CDR3 DNA: TGTGCCAGCAGCCAAGAAAAGGGGACAGGGAGCTACACCTTC. Its protein is CASSQEKGTGSYTF.

The chain recombines TRBV5-1 with TRBJ2-7; 10 nucleotides match TRBD1. Trimming took 2 bases from V and 1 from J; bases not matched to a gene: 6. The CDR3 is made up of 16 amino acids. CDR1 is SGHRS, CDR2 YFSETQ, per germline. The CDR3 loop is CASSLSPGQGSYEQYF. CDR3 bases: TGCGCCAGCAGCTTATCGCCGGGACAGGGGTCCTACGAGCAGTACTTC.

This chain connects TRBV2 to TRBJ1-1; no firm D call. The V and J ends lost 0 bases and 0 bases respectively, with 5 bases between them. This CDR3 contains 14 residues. The germline V gene has CDR1 SNHLY and CDR2 FYNNEI. The CDR3 nucleotides read TGTGCCAGCAGTGAAGCGTCTATGAACACTGAAGCTTTCTTT. It specifies CASSEASMNTEAFF.

This clone was seen just once. This rearrangement joins TRBV3-1 (or the pseudogene TRBV3-2) to TRBJ2-1, with 8 bases identical to TRBD2. J lost 6 bases, V lost 1 base, and 5 bases had no gene match. This CDR3 has 15 amino acids. Germline loops: CDR1 LGHDT, CDR2 YNNKEL (reference sequence). CDR3 in DNA: TGTGCCAGCAGCCAAGGTGTAGCGGGAATCAATGAGCAGTTCTTC. It yields the protein CASSQGVAGINEQFF.

J is TRBJ2-3 and V is TRBV10-2; 7 bases are shared with TRBD2. This CDR3 is built from 18 residues. V lost 1 base to trimming and J lost 2 bases; unmatched junction nucleotides: 12. Germline values: CDR1 WSHSY, CDR2 SAAADI. This CDR3 reads CASSEYLSGEVNTDTQYF. CDR3 coding DNA: TGCGCCAGCAGTGAGTACTTAAGCGGGGAGGTAAACACAGATACGCAGTATTTT.

This clone showed up just once. The genes are TRBV5-1 and TRBJ2-3, with TRBD1 as a possible D gene (6 bases). Per germline, CDR1 SGHRS and CDR2 YFSETQ. This CDR3 is 16 amino acids long. Trimming took 3 bases from V and 3 from J, leaving 17 bases between them. This CDR3 reads CASSSLAGAPTDTQYF. The CDR3 coding sequence is TGCGCCAGCAGCTCCCTTGCAGGGGCGCCGACAGATACGCAGTATTTT.

This clone was counted a single time. The V gene is TRBV5-4, the J gene TRBJ2-7; TRBD2 aligns across 15 bases. Looked up from germline, CDR1 is SGHNT and CDR2 is YYREEE (reference sequence). V lost 4 bases and J lost 0; bases outside the gene matches: 8. CDR3 size: 18 residues. The chain's CDR3 is CASSPGTSGGLSSYEQYF. The DNA for the CDR3 is TGTGCCAGCAGCCCCGGGACTAGCGGGGGGTTGAGCTCCTACGAGCAGTACTTC.

The V gene is TRBV14, the J gene TRBJ1-6; D not certain. The CDR3 is 16 residues long. Germline V lookup: CDR1 SGHDN, CDR2 FVKESK. Trimming left V 0 bases short and J 0 bases short, with 6 bases between. The CDR3 spells CASSQEPSSYNSPLHF. DNA for the CDR3: TGTGCCAGCAGCCAAGAACCGAGCTCCTATAATTCACCCCTCCACTTT.

The V and J genes are TRBV27 and TRBJ2-7; a weak D match, TRBD1 (6 bases). Per the germline V gene, CDR1 is MNHEY and CDR2 is SMNVEV (reference sequence). This CDR3 is 15 amino acids long. V was pared by 3 bases and J by 2 bases, with 14 bases between. DNA for the CDR3: TGTGCCAGCAGTTTTGGCAGGGGAACGACCTACGAGCAGTACTTC. It codes for CASSFGRGTTYEQYF.

The rearrangement uses TRBV7-9 and TRBJ2-7, with no clear D. From germline, CDR1 is SEHNR and CDR2 FQNEAQ (reference sequence). The length of the CDR3 is 11 residues. Trimming pared 5 bases from V and 4 bases from J, leaving 6 bases between. The CDR3 DNA sequence: TGTGCCAGCAGCAGAGAATACGAGCAGTACTTC. Translating gives CASSREYEQYF.

J is TRBJ2-5 and V is TRBV7-3, with TRBD2 identical over 11 bases. The CDR3 extends over 15 amino acids. In germline, CDR1 is SGHTA, CDR2 FQGTGA. V shed 5 bases and J 5 bases; nucleotides not matched to a gene: 7. CDR3 sequence (DNA): TGTGCCAGCAGCCTCACTAGCGGGAGTTGGGAGACCCAGTACTTC. Residues: CASSLTSGSWETQYF. Drawing the rest from reference TRBV7-3 and TRBJ2-5, the complete variable domain is GAGVSQTPSNKVTEKGKYVELRCDPISGHTALYWYRQSLGQGPEFLIYFQGTGAADDSGLPNDRFFAVRPEGSVSTLKIQRTERGDSAVYLCASSLTSGSWETQYFGPGTRLLVL.

V usage is TRBV7-9 and J usage is TRBJ1-2; 7 nucleotides agree with TRBD1. Germline trimming cut 2 bases from V and 8 bases from J; bases unmatched to any gene: 14. Germline V CDR1 and CDR2: SEHNR, FQNEAQ (reference sequence). The CDR3 consists of 16 residues. The CDR3: CASSLTTRRGQGGYTF. The CDR3 DNA sequence: TGTGCCAGCAGCTTAACCACGAGGAGGGGGCAAGGGGGCTACACCTTC.

This sequence joins TRBV7-9 and TRBJ2-3, with 7 bases identical to TRBD2. The CDR3 covers 14 residues. With V trimmed by 2 bases and J by 4 bases, 3 bases remained unmatched. Germline V CDR1 and CDR2: SEHNR, FQNEAQ (reference sequence). CDR3 amino acids: CASSLLAGADTQYF. The DNA for the CDR3 is TGTGCCAGCAGCTTACTGGCGGGGGCAGATACGCAGTATTTT.

V and J are TRBV4-1 and TRBJ2-3, with D tentatively TRBD2 (6 bases). The CDR3 sequence is 17 residues long. Germline assignment: CDR1 MGHRA and CDR2 YSYEKL. V dropped 6 bases and J dropped 0 bases, with 19 bases sitting between them. This CDR3 reads CASRNLAGPTSTDTQYF. The CDR3 DNA sequence: TGCGCCAGCAGAAACCTGGCGGGACCTACTAGCACAGATACGCAGTATTTT.

J is TRBJ1-5 and V is TRBV2; maybe TRBD1 (5 bases). Looked up from germline, CDR1 is SNHLY and CDR2 is FYNNEI. V lost 7 bases and J lost 6, with 13 bases in between. The CDR3 runs 13 residues. CDR3 amino acids: CASNAGRVQPQHF. The CDR3 DNA is TGTGCCAGCAACGCGGGGCGCGTTCAGCCCCAGCATTTT.

V gene TRBV3-1 (or the pseudogene TRBV3-2) combines with J gene TRBJ2-4; D unresolved. V was cut by 4 bases and J by 6 bases, with 7 bases left in between. The CDR3 loop spans 12 amino acids. Looked up from germline, CDR1 is LGHDT and CDR2 is YNNKEL (reference sequence). CDR3 nucleotide sequence: TGTGCCAGCAGCCCCCGGAGAAACATTCAGTACTTC. It specifies CASSPRRNIQYF.

This CDR3 reads CASSLGLNNEQFF. The CDR3, as DNA: TGTGCCAGCAGCCTAGGACTTAACAATGAGCAGTTCTTC. The rearrangement links TRBV11-2 to TRBJ2-1, with a tentative D call TRBD2 (5 bases). Germline V lookup: CDR1 SGHAT, CDR2 FQNNGV. The CDR3 totals 13 residues. Trimming pared 5 bases from V and 5 bases from J, leaving 10 bases between.

The rearrangement links TRBV5-1 to TRBJ2-3; 8 bases align to TRBD2. Germline CDR1 is SGHRS and CDR2 is YFSETQ. V shed 1 base and J 2 bases; nucleotides not matched to a gene: 3. This CDR3 spans 15 amino acids. This chain's CDR3 is CASSLTGGPTDTQYF. CDR3 sequence (DNA): TGCGCCAGCAGCTTGACGGGAGGGCCCACAGATACGCAGTATTTT.